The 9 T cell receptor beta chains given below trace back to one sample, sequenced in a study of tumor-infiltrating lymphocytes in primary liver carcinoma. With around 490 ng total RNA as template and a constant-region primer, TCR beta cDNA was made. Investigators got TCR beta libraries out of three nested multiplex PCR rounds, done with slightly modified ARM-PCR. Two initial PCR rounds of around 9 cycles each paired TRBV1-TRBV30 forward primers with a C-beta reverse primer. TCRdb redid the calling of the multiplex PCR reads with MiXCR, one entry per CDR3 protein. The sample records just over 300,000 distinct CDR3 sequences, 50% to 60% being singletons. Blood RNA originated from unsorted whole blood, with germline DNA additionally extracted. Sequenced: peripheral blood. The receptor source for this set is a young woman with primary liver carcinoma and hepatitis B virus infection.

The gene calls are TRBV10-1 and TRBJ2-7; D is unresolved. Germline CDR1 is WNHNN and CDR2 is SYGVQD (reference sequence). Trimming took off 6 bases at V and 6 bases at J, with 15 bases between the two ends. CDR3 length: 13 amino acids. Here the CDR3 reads CASSESAIAEQYF. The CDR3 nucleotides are TGCGCCAGCAGCGAGAGCGCGATCGCCGAGCAGTACTTC.

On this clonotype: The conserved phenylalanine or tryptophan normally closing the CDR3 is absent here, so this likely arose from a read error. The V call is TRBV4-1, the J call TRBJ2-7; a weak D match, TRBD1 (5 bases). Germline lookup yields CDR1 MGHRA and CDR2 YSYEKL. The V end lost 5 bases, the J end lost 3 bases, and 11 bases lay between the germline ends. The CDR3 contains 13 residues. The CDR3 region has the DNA TGCGCCAGCAGCTGGACAAGGAGCTACGAGCAGTACTCC. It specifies CASSWTRSYEQYS.

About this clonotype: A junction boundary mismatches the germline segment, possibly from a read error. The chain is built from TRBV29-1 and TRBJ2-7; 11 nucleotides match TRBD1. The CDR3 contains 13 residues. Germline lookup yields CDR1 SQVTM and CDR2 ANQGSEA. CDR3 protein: CSVDVDRGQGQYF. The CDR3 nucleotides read TGTAGCGTTGATGTGGACAGGGGGCAGGGGCAGTACTTC.

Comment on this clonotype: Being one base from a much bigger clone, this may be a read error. DNA for the CDR3: TGTGCCAGCAGCTTTGGGGTGAACACTGATGCTTTCTTT. Protein: CASSFGVNTDAFF. The chain carries TRBV5-4 and TRBJ1-1; no reliable D call. Germline V gene sequence: CDR1 SGHNT, CDR2 YYREEE (reference sequence). The CDR3 covers 13 residues. The full variable domain, rest sourced from reference TRBV5-4 and TRBJ1-1, is ETGVTQSPTHLIKTRGQQVTLRCSSQSGHNTVSWYQQALGQGPQFIFQYYREEENGRGNFPPRFSGLQFPNYSSELNVNALELDDSALYLCASSFGVNTDAFFGQGTRLTVV.

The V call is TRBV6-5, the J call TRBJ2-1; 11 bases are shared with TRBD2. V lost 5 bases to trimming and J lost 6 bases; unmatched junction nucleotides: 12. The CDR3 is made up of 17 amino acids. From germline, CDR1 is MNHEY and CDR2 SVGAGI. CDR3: CASSRFSTGTSGNEQFF. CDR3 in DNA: TGTGCCAGCAGTCGCTTTTCAACCGGGACTAGCGGCAATGAGCAGTTCTTC.

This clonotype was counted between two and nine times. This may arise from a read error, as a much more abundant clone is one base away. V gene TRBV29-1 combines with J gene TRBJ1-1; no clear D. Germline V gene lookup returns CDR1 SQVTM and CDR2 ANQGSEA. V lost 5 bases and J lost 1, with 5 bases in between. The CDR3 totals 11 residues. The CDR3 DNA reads TGCAGCGTTCAGTGGAACACTGAAGCTTTCTTT. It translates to CSVQWNTEAFF.

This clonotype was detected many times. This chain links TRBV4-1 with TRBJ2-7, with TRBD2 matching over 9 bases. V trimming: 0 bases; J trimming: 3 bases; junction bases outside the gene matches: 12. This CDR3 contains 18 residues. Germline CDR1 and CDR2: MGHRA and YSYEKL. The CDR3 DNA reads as TGCGCCAGCAGCCAAGAGGTCCGGTTAGCGGGAGAGGGCTACGAGCAGTACTTC. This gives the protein CASSQEVRLAGEGYEQYF.

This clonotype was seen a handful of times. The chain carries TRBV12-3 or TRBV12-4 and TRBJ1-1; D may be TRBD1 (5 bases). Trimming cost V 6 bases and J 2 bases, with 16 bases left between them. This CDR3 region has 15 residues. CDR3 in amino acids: CASRQTPGLNTEAFF. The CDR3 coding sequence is TGTGCCAGCAGACAAACGCCAGGGTTAAACACTGAAGCTTTCTTT.

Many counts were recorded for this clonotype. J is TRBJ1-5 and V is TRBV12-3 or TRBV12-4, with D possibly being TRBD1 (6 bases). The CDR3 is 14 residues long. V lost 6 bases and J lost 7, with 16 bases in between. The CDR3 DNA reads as TGTGCCAGCAGCCTAGGGGGTTCAGGACAGCCCCAGCATTTT. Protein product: CASSLGGSGQPQHF.